The rows below give T cell receptor beta chains drawn from one sample of a study of cytomegalovirus exposure and HLA in healthy donors. Some clones are missing from TCRdb's copy, which holds only in-frame ones; the method was immunoSEQ multiplex PCR. The repertoire has 80,000 to 100,000 clones, around 80% of them found once; the top ten carry less than 8%. Sequenced material: PBMCs. These receptor sequences come from a man aged 25-45 years in good health and CMV-seronegative. CDR3s include the opening cysteine and the closing phenylalanine or tryptophan. Fields, in order: V gene, D gene, clone size, J gene, CDR3 protein, CDR3 DNA. D genes are given only for firm matches. Expanded clones get a size class; other rows say once, few or many, or leave the size out.

v_call: TRBV7-3; d_call: .; clone_size: .; j_call: TRBJ2-7; cdr3_aa: CASSPREGGEQYF; cdr3_nt: TGTGCCAGCAGCCCCCGAGAGGGGGGGGAGCAGTACTTC
v_call: TRBV10-1; d_call: TRBD1; clone_size: .; j_call: TRBJ2-7; cdr3_aa: CASRKPGQENHEQYF; cdr3_nt: TGCGCCAGCAGGAAGCCGGGACAGGAGAACCACGAGCAGTACTTC
v_call: TRBV4-2; d_call: TRBD2; clone_size: .; j_call: TRBJ2-3; cdr3_aa: CASSQTSGRTDTQYF; cdr3_nt: TGTGCCAGCAGCCAAACTAGCGGGAGAACAGATACGCAGTATTTT
v_call: TRBV29-1; d_call: TRBD2; clone_size: .; j_call: TRBJ2-7; cdr3_aa: CSVSPSSGSSYEQYF; cdr3_nt: TGCAGCGTCTCACCCTCTAGCGGGAGCTCCTACGAGCAGTACTTC
v_call: TRBV5-4; d_call: .; clone_size: .; j_call: TRBJ2-5; cdr3_aa: CASSSGQTQETQYF; cdr3_nt: TGTGCCAGCAGCTCCGGACAGACCCAAGAGACCCAGTACTTC
v_call: TRBV4-3; d_call: .; clone_size: .; j_call: TRBJ1-2; cdr3_aa: CASSQDWSSENYGYTF; cdr3_nt: TGCGCCAGCAGCCAAGATTGGTCTTCGGAGAACTATGGCTACACCTTC
v_call: TRBV5-1; d_call: TRBD2; clone_size: .; j_call: TRBJ2-3; cdr3_aa: CASSSLTSGYIDTQYF; cdr3_nt: TGCGCCAGCAGCTCGCTAACTAGCGGGTATATAGATACGCAGTATTTT
v_call: TRBV7-9; d_call: .; clone_size: .; j_call: TRBJ2-6; cdr3_aa: CASRQAPSGANVLTF; cdr3_nt: TGTGCCAGCAGACAGGCCCCTAGTGGGGCCAACGTCCTGACTTTC
v_call: TRBV11-2; d_call: .; clone_size: once; j_call: TRBJ2-7; cdr3_aa: CASSLTYEQYF; cdr3_nt: TGTGCCAGCAGCTTAACATACGAGCAGTACTTC
v_call: TRBV6-5; d_call: .; clone_size: .; j_call: TRBJ1-1; cdr3_aa: CASSSRRGSSEAFF; cdr3_nt: TGTGCCAGCAGTTCGCGGAGGGGTAGTTCTGAAGCTTTCTTT
v_call: TRBV2; d_call: .; clone_size: .; j_call: TRBJ1-1; cdr3_aa: CASSVRWNTEAFF; cdr3_nt: TGTGCCAGCAGTGTCCGGTGGAACACTGAAGCTTTCTTT
v_call: TRBV6-1; d_call: TRBD1; clone_size: .; j_call: TRBJ2-1; cdr3_aa: CASRQQGARYNEQFF; cdr3_nt: TGTGCCAGCAGACAACAGGGGGCTCGGTACAATGAGCAGTTCTTC
v_call: TRBV28; d_call: TRBD1; clone_size: few; j_call: TRBJ1-2; cdr3_aa: CASSLFRDRGHHGYTF; cdr3_nt: TGTGCCAGCAGTCTTTTTCGGGACAGGGGGCATCATGGCTACACCTTC
v_call: TRBV4-2; d_call: .; clone_size: few; j_call: TRBJ1-5; cdr3_aa: CASSQEPGVAQHF; cdr3_nt: TGTGCCAGCAGCCAAGAGCCCGGTGTTGCCCAGCATTTT
v_call: TRBV15; d_call: TRBD2; clone_size: .; j_call: TRBJ2-7; cdr3_aa: CATSRVSTSADAYEQYF; cdr3_nt: TGTGCCACCAGCAGAGTTTCGACTAGCGCGGACGCCTACGAGCAGTACTTC
v_call: TRBV7-6; d_call: TRBD2; clone_size: .; j_call: TRBJ2-7; cdr3_aa: CASSLGGAGGSYEQYF; cdr3_nt: TGTGCCAGCAGCTTGGGTGGGGCGGGGGGCTCCTACGAGCAGTACTTC